Below, 27 T cell receptor beta chains from the same sample are listed, as sequenced in a study of T cells in Graves' hyperthyroidism and ophthalmopathy. TCR beta CDR3 regions were amplified from RNA transcripts. With the HTBI primer set, the TCR CDR3 went through a first round of RT-PCR. From the multiplex PCR reads, TCRdb called clonotypes with MiXCR, one entry per CDR3 protein. The sample lists 95,000 to 100,000 distinct CDR3 sequences; about half were seen once. Sample: blood. The receptors stem from a woman aged 40-49 years with Graves' hyperthyroidism.

In its sample, this clonotype was seen many times. The chain uses TRBV14 and TRBJ1-2; D is undetermined. Trimming shortened V by 0 bases and J by 11 bases, and 13 bases separated the two germline ends. The CDR3 loop spans 13 amino acids. From germline, CDR1 is SGHDN and CDR2 FVKESK. CDR3 in amino acids: CASSQDEVRAYTF. CDR3 sequence (DNA): TGTGCCAGCAGCCAAGATGAGGTTCGGGCTTACACCTTC.

Worth noting for this clonotype: A much larger clone lies one base from this, so it may be a read error. This chain connects TRBV25-1 to TRBJ1-2, with D possibly matching TRBD1 (5 bases). Germline V CDR1 and CDR2: MGHDK, SYGVNS. The CDR3 is 12 residues long. Written as DNA, the CDR3 is TGTGCTAGCGGCACGGGGCATTATGGCTACACCTTC. It encodes CASGTGHYGYTF.

The rearrangement uses TRBV7-2 and TRBJ1-6; TRBD1 is a possible D gene (5 bases). In germline, CDR1 is SGHTA, CDR2 FQGNSA. This CDR3 region has 14 residues. V dropped 8 bases and J dropped 8 bases, with 16 bases sitting between them. The CDR3 DNA sequence: TGTGCCAGCGCTACGATCGCGGGGGATTCACCCCTCCACTTT. This codes for CASATIAGDSPLHF.

This clonotype was found once. The genes are TRBV5-1 and TRBJ1-6; 8 positions match TRBD1. Losses at the gene ends were 3 bases for V and 9 bases for J; bases not matched to a gene: 5. The CDR3 covers 14 residues. The germline V gene encodes CDR1 SGHRS and CDR2 YFSETQ. The chain's CDR3 is CASSSYRGGSPLHF. CDR3 in DNA: TGCGCCAGCAGCTCCTACAGGGGGGGTTCACCCCTCCACTTT. Looking up the rest from reference TRBV5-1 and TRBJ1-6 gives the full variable domain: KAGVTQTPRYLIKTRGQQVTLSCSPISGHRSVSWYQQTPGQGLQFLFEYFSETQRNKGNFPGRFSGRQFSNSRSEMNVSTLELGDSALYLCASSSYRGGSPLHFGNGTRLTVT.

The rearrangement uses TRBV7-3 and TRBJ1-1; D is unresolved. Trimming took off 5 bases at V and 4 bases at J, with 14 bases between the two ends. The length of the CDR3 is 14 residues. Germline lookup yields CDR1 SGHTA and CDR2 FQGTGA. The CDR3, as DNA: TGTGCCAGCAGCAGAGATCGAGGGTTCACTGAAGCTTTCTTT. Protein product: CASSRDRGFTEAFF.

This clonotype was observed many times. In DNA, the CDR3 is TGTGCCAGCAGTGAGGGGAGCTATGGCTACACCTTC. It translates to CASSEGSYGYTF. The chain uses TRBV12-3 or TRBV12-4 and TRBJ1-2; tentatively, D is TRBD1 (5 bases). V was shortened by 5 bases and J by 4 bases, with 8 bases between the two germline ends. CDR3 length: 12 amino acids.

About this clonotype: At one boundary the junction diverges from the germline segment, which might be a read error. The V call is TRBV24-1, the J call TRBJ1-5; D is ambiguous. This CDR3 spans 14 amino acids. Germline CDR1 reads KGHDR; CDR2 reads SFDVKD. CDR3 loop: CATSDLGYGRPQHF. DNA of the CDR3: TGTGCTACCAGTGATTTAGGGTATGGTCGGCCCCAGCATTTT.

CDR3 sequence (DNA): TGCAGCGTTCGAACCACAGGGGCCGAGGAAAAACTGTTTTTT. This sequence encodes CSVRTTGAEEKLFF. The V call is TRBV29-1, the J call TRBJ1-4; 7 bases align to TRBD1. Losses at the gene ends were 5 bases for V and 8 bases for J; bases not matched to a gene: 11. This CDR3 has 14 residues. Germline V lookup: CDR1 SQVTM, CDR2 ANQGSEA.

The count of this clonotype is one. V gene TRBV9 combines with J gene TRBJ1-5; D remains unclear. The germline V and J ends were trimmed by 0 bases and 3 bases, with 10 bases remaining between them. The V gene's germline CDR1 is SGDLS and CDR2 YYNGEE. This CDR3 has 15 amino acids. The CDR3 is CASSVDSRLNQPQHF. The CDR3 region has the DNA TGTGCCAGCAGCGTAGATTCCCGGCTCAATCAGCCCCAGCATTTT.

This clonotype was recorded at least ten times. CDR3 bases: TGTGCCAGCAGCTTATTGCTAGACGATACGCAGTATTTT. This codes for CASSLLLDDTQYF. The V call is TRBV7-2, the J call TRBJ2-3; D gene unclear. This CDR3 spans 13 amino acids. Trimming pared 2 bases from V and 6 bases from J, leaving 9 bases between. Germline CDR1 and CDR2: SGHTA and FQGNSA.

There are many counts of this clonotype. J is TRBJ2-7 and V is TRBV10-3, with 10 bases matching TRBD1. The germline gives CDR1 ENHRY, CDR2 SYGVKD. V lost 5 bases, J lost 2 bases, and 9 bases stayed unmatched. CDR3 length: 16 residues. The CDR3 nucleotides are TGTGCCATCAGTCCTGGCGGGGACAGGGGAACCTACGAGCAGTACTTC. It yields the protein CAISPGGDRGTYEQYF.

The chain carries TRBV10-3 and TRBJ1-2; D is ambiguous. V was shortened by 10 bases and J by 0 bases, with 21 bases between the two germline ends. From germline, CDR1 is ENHRY and CDR2 SYGVKD. This CDR3 is built from 16 residues. The CDR3 nucleotides read TGTGCCACCCAGCCACTCCTAATCGGTACTAACTATGGCTACACCTTC. Protein product: CATQPLLIGTNYGYTF.

The CDR3 coding sequence is TGTGCCAGCAGCGCGGGACAGGGCTTCAATGGCTACACCTTC. This gives the protein CASSAGQGFNGYTF. The chain is built from TRBV9 and TRBJ1-2, with 9 bases that match TRBD1. CDR1 and CDR2 (germline): SGDLS, YYNGEE. The CDR3 totals 14 residues. V shed 3 bases and J 6 bases; nucleotides not matched to a gene: 6.

This clonotype has ten or more counts. The chain uses TRBV20-1 and TRBJ2-7; 11 bases are a match to TRBD2. This CDR3 comprises 16 residues. J was trimmed by 4 bases and V by 2 bases; bases with no gene match: 10. Looked up from germline, CDR1 is DFQATT and CDR2 is SNEGSKA (reference sequence). For the CDR3, the DNA is TGCAGTGCTAGATACCCCGGGACTAGCGGCCTATACGAGCAGTACTTC. The encoded protein is CSARYPGTSGLYEQYF.

The chain carries TRBV29-1 and TRBJ2-7, with 13 positions matching TRBD2. Trimming at V came to 8 bases and at J to 0 bases, leaving 7 bases not matched to a gene. Germline V CDR1 and CDR2: SQVTM, ANQGSEA. CDR3 length: 15 residues. For the CDR3, the DNA is TGCAGCACCGGACTAGCGGGAGCCCACTCCTACGAGCAGTACTTC. Encoded protein: CSTGLAGAHSYEQYF.

This chain's CDR3 is CATSSAGHSGSYEQYF. In DNA form, the CDR3 reads TGTGCCACCAGCAGCGCCGGGCACTCGGGGTCCTACGAGCAGTACTTC. V usage is TRBV15 and J usage is TRBJ2-7; tentatively, D is TRBD2 (5 bases). Germline V gene sequence: CDR1 LNHNV, CDR2 YYDKDF (reference sequence). Trimming shortened V by 3 bases and J by 1 base, and 16 bases separated the two germline ends. This CDR3 has 16 amino acids.

Comments on this clonotype: A much larger clone lies a single base off, so this may be a read error. The rearrangement links TRBV7-3 to TRBJ2-7, with TRBD2 matching 8 bases. The CDR3 contains 15 residues. Germline CDR1 SGHTA, CDR2 FQGTGA. The CDR3 is CASGLLSGGPHEQYF. For the CDR3, the DNA is TGTGCCAGCGGCTTATTATCGGGAGGGCCCCACGAGCAGTACTTC.

This clonotype was observed a single time. A much larger clone lies one base from this, so it may be a read error. The chain links TRBV6-1 to TRBJ1-6, with a weak D call TRBD1 (5 bases). CDR3 length: 15 residues. From germline, CDR1 is MNHNS and CDR2 SASEGT. DNA of the CDR3: TGTGTCAGCAGTGATGCCCAGGGCTATAATTCACCCCTCCACTTT. Protein sequence: CVSSDAQGYNSPLHF.

For the CDR3, the DNA is TGTGCCAGTACACGTGGGGGAGTCGAGTCCCAGTACTTC. Translating it yields CASTRGGVESQYF. The J gene is TRBJ2-5, the V gene TRBV7-9, with D perhaps given as TRBD1 or TRBD2 (5 bases each). In germline, CDR1 is SEHNR, CDR2 FQNEAQ (reference sequence). Trimming removed 9 bases at V and 9 bases at J, with 20 bases between. This CDR3 has 13 residues.

This clonotype has at least ten counts. The V gene is TRBV7-2, the J gene TRBJ1-2; D is ambiguous. V was shortened by 5 bases and J by 7 bases, with 14 bases between the two germline ends. Germline CDR1 reads SGHTA; CDR2 reads FQGNSA. CDR3 length equals 13 residues. The CDR3 sequence: CASSAPPVRGYTF. Written as DNA, the CDR3 is TGTGCCAGCAGCGCCCCGCCTGTACGTGGCTACACCTTC.

As to this clonotype: This may stem from a read error, because a much larger clone lies one nucleotide away. The CDR3 ends on some other residue instead of the conserved phenylalanine or tryptophan, so this is likely a read error. The J gene is TRBJ1-1, the V gene TRBV20-1; D remains ambiguous. This CDR3 contains 11 residues. Per the germline V gene, CDR1 is DFQATT and CDR2 is SNEGSKA (reference sequence). V was trimmed by 5 bases and J by 0 bases, leaving 4 bases between them. As DNA, the CDR3 is TGCAGTGCTCCTTTGAACACTGAAGCTTTCTCT. Its translation: CSAPLNTEAFS.

This clonotype was counted a few times. The gene calls are TRBV2 and TRBJ1-4, with 8 bases that match TRBD1. The trim removed 8 bases at V and 7 bases at J, leaving 12 bases unmatched. Germline lookup yields CDR1 SNHLY and CDR2 FYNNEI. CDR3 size: 15 residues. The CDR3 sequence: CASSPETGGAEKLFF. The CDR3 DNA reads TGTGCCAGCTCACCAGAAACAGGGGGGGCTGAAAAACTGTTTTTT.

V gene TRBV7-2 combines with J gene TRBJ2-3; 13 bases map to TRBD2. CDR3 size: 16 residues. The V gene's germline CDR1 is SGHTA and CDR2 FQGNSA. Germline trimming cut 5 bases from V and 5 bases from J; bases unmatched to any gene: 7. The CDR3 sequence: CASSLRTSGGLDTQYF. CDR3 nucleotide sequence: TGTGCCAGCAGCCTCCGGACTAGCGGGGGTTTAGATACGCAGTATTTT.

This clonotype was counted ten times or more. One end of the junction varies from germline; a read error may be responsible. The chain links TRBV2 to TRBJ1-2; D gene ambiguous. CDR3 length: 12 residues. Germline lookup yields CDR1 SNHLY and CDR2 FYNNEI. CDR3 region: CASSQRNSGYTF. The CDR3 region has the DNA TGTGCCAGCAGTCAAAGGAACTCTGGCTACACCTTC. The whole variable domain, remainder taken from reference TRBV2 and TRBJ1-2, is EPEVTQTPSHQVTQMGQEVILRCVPISNHLYFYWYRQILGQKVEFLVSFYNNEISEKSEIFDDQFSVERPDGSNFTLKIRSTKLEDSAMYFCASSQRNSGYTFGSGTRLTVV.

This clonotype came up many times. The chain has TRBV10-3 and TRBJ2-3; D is ambiguous. The CDR3 spans 13 residues. The V end lost 0 bases, the J end lost 8 bases, and 9 bases lay between the germline ends. Germline CDR1 ENHRY, CDR2 SYGVKD. As DNA, the CDR3 is TGTGCCATCAGTGAGTCAGGACGCCCTACGCAGTATTTT. Amino acids: CAISESGRPTQYF.

The chain is built from TRBV29-1 and TRBJ1-4, with unresolved D. Germline V gene sequence: CDR1 SQVTM, CDR2 ANQGSEA. The CDR3 is 14 amino acids. The CDR3 region is CSLDGLATNEKLFF. For the CDR3, the DNA is TGCAGTTTGGACGGCCTTGCAACTAATGAAAAACTGTTTTTT.

V is TRBV7-9 and J is TRBJ1-2, with D perhaps matching TRBD1 (5 bases). The length of the CDR3 is 14 residues. Germline loops: CDR1 SEHNR, CDR2 FQNEAQ (reference sequence). V was trimmed by 6 bases and J by 12 bases, leaving 23 bases between them. CDR3 sequence reads: CASSYSRGVAGNTF. In nucleotides, the CDR3 is TGTGCCAGCAGTTACTCGCGGGGGGTAGCTGGAAACACCTTC.